The entry that follows covers one T cell receptor beta chain sequence. Looked up from germline, CDR1 is KGHSH and CDR2 is LQKENI. Trimming cost V 2 bases and J 4 bases; bases outside gene matches: 5. The CDR3 contains 14 residues. The entry originates in a study of glioma-infiltrating T cells after dendritic cell vaccination. TCRdb's table, derived via immunoSEQ multiplex PCR, lists solely in-frame clones and lacks some. The profile shows just over 95,000 clones, about four fifths of them singletons. This specimen was blood, taken before dendritic cell vaccination. This TCR came from a human donor with glioblastoma. V and J are TRBV18 and TRBJ2-7; 7 bases fit TRBD1. The CDR3 protein is CASSPKTGSYEQYF. The CDR3 nucleotides read TGTGCCAGCTCACCAAAGACAGGGTCGTACGAGCAGTACTTC.